The clone carrying this TCR beta chain was detected only a few times. Its antigen is unidentified. Joint extraction of RNA and DNA used 20-30 mg of bulk tissue that was unsorted. The sample comes from a study of tumor-infiltrating lymphocytes in primary liver carcinoma. Broader study findings: Against blood, tumors held a significantly higher top-250-clone fraction (p = 0.039).

The junction had 13 bases not matched to a gene; V was cut back by 6 bases and J by 6 bases. CDR1 is SQVTM, CDR2 ANQGSEA, per germline. The CDR3 spans 15 residues. TCR beta cDNA was made from 500 ng total RNA with a constant-region primer. Three nested multiplex PCR rounds, a slightly modified ARM-PCR, produced the libraries for TCR beta. The opening two PCR rounds, 10 cycles each, paired TRBV1-TRBV30 forward primers with a C-beta reverse primer. TCRdb fed the multiplex PCR reads into MiXCR, producing one record per CDR3 protein. The sample holds 80,000 or so distinct CDR3 sequences, roughly 69% seen once.

Material: tumor-adjacent normal liver tissue. This chain joins TRBV29-1 and TRBJ1-1, with 10 bases lining up with TRBD1. The sequence derives from a man aged 40-50 years with primary liver carcinoma and hepatitis B virus infection. The DNA of the CDR3 is TGCAGCGTGACAGGGGGCCTCCTCCTGGACGCTGAAGCTTTCTTT. This sequence encodes CSVTGGLLLDAEAFF. The whole variable domain, remainder taken from reference TRBV29-1 and TRBJ1-1, is SAVISQKPSRDICQRGTSLTIQCQVDSQVTMMFWYRQQPGQSLTLIATANQGSEATYESGFVIDKFPISRPNLTFSTLTVSNMSPEDSSIYLCSVTGGLLLDAEAFFGQGTRLTVV.